These 17 T cell receptor beta chains originate from one sample sequenced in a study of tissue T cells after allogeneic stem cell transplantation. Profiling relied on immunoSEQ multiplex PCR, and the TCRdb table lists in-frame clones only, not all of them. Of approximately 50,000 clones listed, around 72% were seen once; the top ten hold around 0.5%. Source material: sorted cells pooled from one or two spleens. The receptors were sampled from a pool of C57BL/6 mice in good health.

As regards this clone: The gene names here belong to mouse. The CDR3 bases that were read are TGTGCCAGCAGTTGGACTGGGGCCCAAGACACCCAGTAC. This encodes CASSWTGAQDTQY. The complete CDR3 sequence is CASSWTGAQDTQYF. The chain combines TRBV13-3 with TRBJ2-5; 9 positions match TRBD2. The CDR3 end falls 1 residue outside the read, so it is completed with the germline J gene. Per germline, CDR1 NNHDY and CDR2 SYVADS. The V and J ends lost 4 bases and 2 bases, in that order; junction bases with no gene match: 2. The CDR3 runs 14 residues.

As concerns this clone: Mouse gene names apply. CDR3 sequence: CASSDVNSDYTF. The part of the CDR3 DNA that was read is TGTGCCAGCAGTGATGTTAACTCCGACTACACC. The chain carries TRBV13-1 and TRBJ1-2; D gene uncertain. The read terminates 1 residue ahead of where the CDR3 ends, so the germline J gene completes it. Trimming took 0 bases from V and 2 from J, leaving 2 bases between them. Germline V gene lookup returns CDR1 NSHNY and CDR2 SYGAGN. This CDR3 has 12 amino acids.

Details on this clone: The gene names here belong to mouse. Sequencing ends 1 residue short of the CDR3 end; the germline J gene provides the rest. The chain couples TRBV13-2 to TRBJ2-7; D is undetermined. The V end lost 0 bases, the J end lost 0 bases, and 7 bases lay between the germline ends. Germline assignment: CDR1 NNHNN and CDR2 SYGAGS (reference sequence). The length of the CDR3 is 14 residues. CDR3 bases read: TGTGCCAGCGGTGATGCAGGAATCTCCTATGAACAGTAC. The encoded protein is CASGDAGISYEQY. The complete CDR3 sequence is CASGDAGISYEQYF.

Points on this clone: The genes are named according to mouse. The DNA ends 1 residue before the CDR3 does, and the rest of the CDR3 is filled in from the germline J gene. The genes are TRBV20 and TRBJ2-7; D is unresolved. With 1 base removed from V and 7 bases from J, the gap between germline ends came to 5 bases. The CDR3 extends over 10 amino acids. The germline V gene encodes CDR1 GFQATS and CDR2 STVNSAI. Here the CDR3 reads CGARGREQYF. The sequenced part of the CDR3 DNA is TGTGGTGCTAGGGGGCGGGAACAGTAC.

This clone has only a few counts. Germline and genes: mouse. The read ends 1 residue early relative to the CDR3; the germline J gene fills the gap. This chain links TRBV15 with TRBJ2-7; 9 nucleotides agree with TRBD1. V was pared by 1 base and J by 6 bases, with 4 bases of the junction left unmatched. The germline CDR1 and CDR2 sequences are SGHND and FRSKSL. The CDR3 spans 14 residues. The CDR3 DNA, read in part, is TGTGCCAGCAGTTTAGGGACAGGGGTTATTGAACAGTAC. It is translated as CASSLGTGVIEQY. The full CDR3 protein reads CASSLGTGVIEQYF. Full variable domain (rest looked up from reference TRBV15 and TRBJ2-7): DAGVTQTPRHEVAEKGQTIILKCEPVSGHNDLFWYRQTKIQGLELLSYFRSKSLMEDGGAFKDRFKAEMLNSSFSTLKIQPTEPKDSAVYLCASSLGTGVIEQYFGPGTRLTVL.

This clone was observed a handful of times. The genes and germline here are from mouse. The read terminates 1 residue before the CDR3 end, so the remaining end is supplied by the germline J gene. The chain recombines TRBV29 with TRBJ2-7, with a tentative D call TRBD2 (6 bases). The germline CDR1 and CDR2 sequences are MSHET and SYDVDS. The V gene lost 2 bases and the J gene lost 5 bases, with 7 bases spanning the gap. This CDR3 has 12 amino acids. The CDR3 sequence is CASSLMGDEQYF. Partial CDR3 DNA: TGTGCTAGCAGTTTAATGGGGGATGAACAGTAC.

With regard to this clone: Germline and genes here are mouse. Read coverage stops 1 residue before the CDR3 terminus; the germline J gene supplies the remainder. The V call is TRBV31, the J call TRBJ1-2; D not resolved. The germline V and J ends were trimmed by 2 bases and 1 base, with 5 bases remaining between them. The CDR3 loop spans 12 amino acids. In germline, CDR1 is GKSSPN, CDR2 SITVG. CDR3 loop: CAWSVQNSDYTF. The CDR3 bases that were read are TGTGCCTGGAGTGTTCAAAACTCCGACTACACC.

Note on this clone: Each gene name is a mouse one. Read coverage stops 1 residue before the CDR3 terminus; the germline J gene supplies the remainder. V gene TRBV19 combines with J gene TRBJ1-4; the D gene is possibly TRBD1 (6 bases). Trimming removed 8 bases from V and 2 bases from J, with 10 bases in between. Germline assignment: CDR1 FNHDT and CDR2 SITEND (reference sequence). The CDR3 length is 13 residues. The DNA read from the CDR3 is TGTGCCAGTGGGGGACAATCCAACGAAAGATTATTT. Amino acid sequence: CASGGQSNERLF. The whole CDR3 reads CASGGQSNERLFF.

A word on this clone: Genes and germline come from the mouse. The missing CDR3 end, 1 residue past where the read stops, is filled in from the germline J gene. This sequence joins TRBV13-3 and TRBJ2-5, with 9 bases identical to TRBD1. Per the germline V gene, CDR1 is NNHDY and CDR2 is SYVADS. Trimming at V came to 1 base and at J to 5 bases, leaving 5 bases not matched to a gene. There are 15 residues in the CDR3. This CDR3 reads CASSDYGQGPDTQYF. The sequenced CDR3 bases are TGTGCCAGCAGTGATTATGGACAGGGGCCAGACACCCAGTAC.

A remark on this clone: The gene symbols are mouse symbols. The CDR3 end falls 1 residue outside the read, so it is completed with the germline J gene. The chain joins TRBV3 to TRBJ1-3; 7 nucleotides align to TRBD1. V lost 6 bases and J lost 0; bases outside the gene matches: 5. In germline, CDR1 is SNHLY, CDR2 FYNGKV (reference sequence). The CDR3 loop spans 15 amino acids. The CDR3 bases that were read are TGTGCCAGCAGACGGGACAGCCATTCTGGAAATACGCTCTAT. Translating it yields CASRRDSHSGNTLY. The whole CDR3 protein is CASRRDSHSGNTLYF.

As regards this clone: The gene names here belong to mouse. Sequencing ends 1 residue short of the CDR3 end; the germline J gene provides the rest. The V call is TRBV13-2, the J call TRBJ1-3; D not certain. Deletions cut 1 base from V and 0 bases from J, with 5 bases between. CDR3 size: 14 residues. The germline V gene has CDR1 NNHNN and CDR2 SYGAGS (reference sequence). This CDR3 reads CASGDRSSGNTLYF. The covered CDR3 bases are TGTGCCAGCGGTGATAGGAGTTCTGGAAATACGCTCTAT.

With respect to this clone: Gene names and germline refer to mouse. The CDR3 end falls 1 residue outside the read, so it is completed with the germline J gene. Other DNA variants within this sample encode the same CDR3. The V gene is TRBV13-2, the J gene TRBJ1-1; D unresolved. Trimming took off 2 bases at V and 1 base at J, with 6 bases between the two ends. This CDR3 region has 13 residues. The germline gives CDR1 NNHNN, CDR2 SYGAGS (reference sequence). This CDR3 reads CASGEGGNTEVFF. The CDR3 DNA, read in part, is TGTGCCAGCGGTGAGGGAGGGAACACAGAAGTCTTC.

Points on this clone: Gene names and germline refer to mouse. The CDR3 end falls 1 residue outside the read, so it is completed with the germline J gene. The chain couples TRBV3 to TRBJ2-1; the D is unclear. CDR1 and CDR2 from the germline V gene are SNHLY and FYNGKV (reference sequence). The CDR3 spans 13 residues. The V gene lost 5 bases and the J gene lost 0 bases, with 5 bases spanning the gap. The CDR3 sequence is CASSADNYAEQFF. CDR3 DNA, as far as it was read: TGTGCCAGCAGCGCCGATAACTATGCTGAGCAGTTC.

Regarding this clone: Any gene name here is a mouse gene name. The read ends 1 residue before the CDR3 terminus; that terminus is restored from the germline J gene. The V call is TRBV31, the J call TRBJ2-2; a possible D gene is TRBD2 (6 bases). The V gene lost 3 bases and the J gene lost 4 bases, with 15 bases spanning the gap. The germline V gene encodes CDR1 GKSSPN and CDR2 SITVG. The CDR3 runs 15 residues. The CDR3 region is CAWSSPGEGTGQLYF. CDR3 DNA (partial): TGTGCCTGGAGCTCCCCTGGGGAGGGCACCGGGCAGCTCTAC.

Comment on this clone: Germline and genes: mouse. The sequence runs out 1 residue before the end of the CDR3; the remainder is reconstructed from the germline J gene. The rearrangement uses TRBV12-1 and TRBJ2-5; 11 nucleotides match TRBD2. V dropped 0 bases and J dropped 0; count of bases not matched to a gene: 7. The CDR3 is made up of 18 amino acids. Looked up from germline, CDR1 is SGHSN and CDR2 is HYEKVE. The CDR3 region is CASSLFRLGGFNQDTQYF. The DNA read from the CDR3 is TGTGCCAGCTCTCTCTTTCGACTGGGGGGGTTTAACCAAGACACCCAGTAC.

This clone showed up just a few times. Germline and genes: mouse. The CDR3 goes on 1 residue after the read ends, and that part is filled in from the germline J gene. J is TRBJ2-7 and V is TRBV19; TRBD2 aligns across 7 bases. Germline loops: CDR1 FNHDT, CDR2 SITEND (reference sequence). With 5 bases clipped from V and 1 base from J, the junction kept 3 bases outside the gene matches. The CDR3 length is 13 residues. CDR3 bases read: TGTGCCAGCAGACTGGGGCCATCCTATGAACAGTAC. As protein: CASRLGPSYEQY. The full CDR3 reads CASRLGPSYEQYF.

A note on this clone: The genes are named according to mouse. The read terminates 1 residue before the CDR3 end, so the remaining end is supplied by the germline J gene. The chain recombines TRBV2 with TRBJ2-5; D gene uncertain. Germline lookup yields CDR1 LGHNA and CDR2 YSYQKL. Trimming took off 0 bases at V and 5 bases at J, with 9 bases between the two ends. This CDR3 comprises 14 residues. CDR3 bases read: TGTGCCAGCAGCCAAGACCCGGGTGCAGACACCCAGTAC. It specifies CASSQDPGADTQY. The CDR3, in full, reads CASSQDPGADTQYF.